This TCR beta chain was found in a study of T cells after yellow fever vaccination. Study conclusions and caveats: Among all clonotypes, a small share was observed in both CD4 and CD8 compartments.

This clonotype was counted between two and nine times. Its antigen is unidentified. Trimming took 4 bases from V and 2 from J; bases not matched to a gene: 8. Germline V CDR1 and CDR2: SGHRS, YFSETQ. CDR3 length: 17 amino acids. Each CDR3 protein is one row after TCRdb ran MiXCR on the 5' RACE reads. Here the sample spans a few hundred thousand distinct CDR3 sequences, around 6.8% being singletons. Sequencing was performed on PBMCs, taken roughly 47 days after the first yellow fever vaccination. The TCR was taken from a man younger than 35 who received the YFV17D yellow fever vaccine. The gene calls are TRBV5-1 and TRBJ2-3, with 12 bases identical to TRBD2. CDR3 residues: CASSLGTSGSSTDTQYF. The CDR3 region has the DNA TGCGCCAGCAGCCTGGGGACTAGCGGGTCCTCCACAGATACGCAGTATTTT.